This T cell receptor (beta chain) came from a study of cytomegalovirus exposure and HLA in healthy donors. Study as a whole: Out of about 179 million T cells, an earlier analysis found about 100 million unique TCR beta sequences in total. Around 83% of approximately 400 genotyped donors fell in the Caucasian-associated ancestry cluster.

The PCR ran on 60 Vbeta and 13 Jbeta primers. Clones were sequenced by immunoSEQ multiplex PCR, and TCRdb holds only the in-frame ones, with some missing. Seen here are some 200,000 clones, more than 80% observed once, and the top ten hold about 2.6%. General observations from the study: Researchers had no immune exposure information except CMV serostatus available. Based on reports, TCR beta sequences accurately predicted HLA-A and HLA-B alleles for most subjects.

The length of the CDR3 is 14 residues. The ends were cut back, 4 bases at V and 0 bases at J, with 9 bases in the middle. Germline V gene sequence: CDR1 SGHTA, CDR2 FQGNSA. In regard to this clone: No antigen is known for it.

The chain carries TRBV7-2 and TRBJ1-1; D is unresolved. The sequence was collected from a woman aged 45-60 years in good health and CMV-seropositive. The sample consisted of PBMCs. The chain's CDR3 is CASSSNSLNTEAFF. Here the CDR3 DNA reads TGTGCCAGCAGCTCCAACTCATTGAACACTGAAGCTTTCTTT.